The 9 T cell receptor beta chains below come from one sample, sequenced in a study of blood T cell repertoires in COVID-19. The table came from immunoSEQ multiplex PCR; TCRdb's copy has only in-frame clones and leaves some out. Here the sample spans roughly 87,000 clones, roughly 88% being singletons. Material: peripheral blood. The receptors originated from a woman older than 75 with COVID-19, enrolled during active disease.

This chain joins TRBV28 and TRBJ2-1, with D perhaps matching TRBD2 (5 bases). The CDR3 spans 14 residues. V lost 2 bases and J lost 12, with 17 bases in between. Germline V lookup: CDR1 MDHEN, CDR2 SYDVKM. This CDR3 is CASSLPSQGRGQFF. For the CDR3, the DNA is TGTGCCAGCAGTTTACCATCTCAAGGGAGAGGGCAGTTCTTC.

The chain carries TRBV5-1 and TRBJ2-2; 7 bases are a match to TRBD2. J gave up 7 bases and V 5 bases, and 5 bases lay outside the gene matches. Germline values: CDR1 SGHRS, CDR2 YFSETQ. This CDR3 has 13 amino acids. CDR3 nucleotides: TGCGCCAGCAGGGCGGGAGCGGTCGGGGAGCTGTTTTTT. Translating it yields CASRAGAVGELFF.

The gene calls are TRBV28 and TRBJ2-1; 11 bases line up with TRBD1. Unmatched junction bases numbered 4, after V lost 3 bases and J lost 6 bases. Germline loops: CDR1 MDHEN, CDR2 SYDVKM. The CDR3 is 15 amino acids. CDR3 loop: CASSLPGTGGNEQFF. The CDR3 nucleotides read TGTGCCAGCAGTTTGCCCGGGACAGGGGGCAATGAGCAGTTCTTC.

In its sample, this clone was seen once. The chain joins TRBV2 to TRBJ2-2; TRBD2 might be the D (5 bases). V gave up 6 bases and J gave up 3 bases, with 11 bases separating them. CDR3 length: 14 amino acids. Per germline, CDR1 SNHLY and CDR2 FYNNEI. In DNA, the CDR3 is TGTGCCAGCAGGAGCGGTATGGACACCGGGGAGCTGTTTTTT. Translation: CASRSGMDTGELFF.

V gene TRBV28 combines with J gene TRBJ2-1; the D gene is possibly TRBD1 (6 bases). Germline lookup yields CDR1 MDHEN and CDR2 SYDVKM. The CDR3 contains 17 residues. Trimming shortened V by 2 bases and J by 5 bases, and 19 bases separated the two germline ends. CDR3 bases: TGTGCCAGCAGTTTACCCCCACAGGGTTCATTCAACAATGAGCAGTTCTTC. It specifies CASSLPPQGSFNNEQFF.

This sequence joins TRBV5-1 and TRBJ1-2; 8 nucleotides agree with TRBD1. The CDR3 spans 14 residues. In germline, CDR1 is SGHRS, CDR2 YFSETQ. V dropped 4 bases and J dropped 3; count of bases not matched to a gene: 5. The CDR3: CASSPDRVHYGYTF. The DNA of the CDR3 is TGCGCCAGCAGCCCGGACAGGGTTCACTATGGCTACACCTTC.

V gene TRBV4-1 combines with J gene TRBJ2-3; 15 bases fit TRBD2. The V and J ends lost 4 bases and 5 bases, in that order; junction bases with no gene match: 4. The CDR3 is made up of 16 amino acids. CDR1 is MGHRA, CDR2 YSYEKL, per germline. In DNA, the CDR3 is TGCGCCAGCAGCCGAGGACTAGCGGGGGGGCGAGATACGCAGTATTTT. The encoded protein is CASSRGLAGGRDTQYF.

The table lists this clone with a count of one. V usage is TRBV24-1 and J usage is TRBJ1-2; no definite D call. The CDR3 covers 14 residues. The germline gives CDR1 KGHDR, CDR2 SFDVKD. Between the trimmed V and J ends, which lost 5 bases and 4 bases, there was a span of 13 bases. The chain's CDR3 is CATSGPAPSYGYTF. Written as DNA, the CDR3 is TGTGCCACCAGTGGTCCAGCTCCTAGCTATGGCTACACCTTC.

This clone came up once. V is TRBV5-4 and J is TRBJ2-2; the match to TRBD1 covers 9 bases. This CDR3 region has 16 residues. V lost 4 bases, J lost 1 base, and 5 bases stayed unmatched. Per the germline V gene, CDR1 is SGHNT and CDR2 is YYREEE (reference sequence). As DNA, the CDR3 is TGTGCCAGCAGCCGTCCGGGACAGGGGAACACCGGGGAGCTGTTTTTT. It codes for CASSRPGQGNTGELFF.